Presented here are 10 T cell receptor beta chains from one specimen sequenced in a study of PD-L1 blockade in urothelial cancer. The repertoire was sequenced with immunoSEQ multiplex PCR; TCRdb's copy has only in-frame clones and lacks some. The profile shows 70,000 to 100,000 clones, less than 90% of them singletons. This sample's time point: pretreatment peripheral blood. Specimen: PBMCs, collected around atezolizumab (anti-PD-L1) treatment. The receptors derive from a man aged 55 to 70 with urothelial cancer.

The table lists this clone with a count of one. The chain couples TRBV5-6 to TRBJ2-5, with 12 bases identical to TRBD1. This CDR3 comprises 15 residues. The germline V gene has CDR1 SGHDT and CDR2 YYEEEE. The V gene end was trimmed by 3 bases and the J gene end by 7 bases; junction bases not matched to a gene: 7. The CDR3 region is CASSWGQGAPSTQYF. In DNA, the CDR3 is TGTGCCAGCAGCTGGGGACAGGGGGCCCCGTCGACCCAGTACTTC.

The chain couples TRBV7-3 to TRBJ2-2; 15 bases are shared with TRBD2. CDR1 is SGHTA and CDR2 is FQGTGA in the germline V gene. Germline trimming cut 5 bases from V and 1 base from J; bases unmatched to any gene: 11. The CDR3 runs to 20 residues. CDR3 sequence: CASSGIPGLAGGWNTGELFF. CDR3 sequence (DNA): TGTGCCAGCAGCGGCATTCCGGGACTAGCGGGGGGCTGGAACACCGGGGAGCTGTTTTTT.

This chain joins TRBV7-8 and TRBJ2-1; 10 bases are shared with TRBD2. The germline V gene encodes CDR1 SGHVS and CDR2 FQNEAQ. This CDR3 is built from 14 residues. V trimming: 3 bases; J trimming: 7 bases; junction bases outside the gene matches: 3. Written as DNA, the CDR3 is TGTGCCAGCAGCTTGTCTAGCGGGAGTAATGAGCAGTTCTTC. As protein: CASSLSSGSNEQFF.

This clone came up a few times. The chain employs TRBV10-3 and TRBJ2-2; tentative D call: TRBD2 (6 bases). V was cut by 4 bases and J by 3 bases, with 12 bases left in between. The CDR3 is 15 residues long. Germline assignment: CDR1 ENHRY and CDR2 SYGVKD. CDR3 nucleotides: TGTGCCATCAGTGGTAGCGGCAGTTACACCGGGGAGCTGTTTTTT. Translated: CAISGSGSYTGELFF.

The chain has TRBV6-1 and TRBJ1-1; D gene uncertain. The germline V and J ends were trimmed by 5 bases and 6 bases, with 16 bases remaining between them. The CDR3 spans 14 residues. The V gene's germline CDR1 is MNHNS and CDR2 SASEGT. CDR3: CASSLAGTTAEAFF. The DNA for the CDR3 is TGTGCCAGCAGTCTGGCCGGAACTACGGCTGAAGCTTTCTTT.

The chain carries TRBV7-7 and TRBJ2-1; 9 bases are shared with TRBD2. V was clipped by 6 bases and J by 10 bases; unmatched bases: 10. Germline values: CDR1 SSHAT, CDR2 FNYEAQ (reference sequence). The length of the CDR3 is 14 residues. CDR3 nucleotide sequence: TGTGCCAGCAGAAAAGACCCAGCGGGGGGAGAGCAGTTCTTC. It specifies CASRKDPAGGEQFF.

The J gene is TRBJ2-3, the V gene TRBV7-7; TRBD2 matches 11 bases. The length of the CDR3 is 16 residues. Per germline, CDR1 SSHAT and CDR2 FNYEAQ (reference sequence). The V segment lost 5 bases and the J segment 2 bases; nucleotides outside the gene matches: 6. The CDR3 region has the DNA TGTGCCAGCAGCGCCGGGACTAGCGGACTCACAGATACGCAGTATTTT. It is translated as CASSAGTSGLTDTQYF.

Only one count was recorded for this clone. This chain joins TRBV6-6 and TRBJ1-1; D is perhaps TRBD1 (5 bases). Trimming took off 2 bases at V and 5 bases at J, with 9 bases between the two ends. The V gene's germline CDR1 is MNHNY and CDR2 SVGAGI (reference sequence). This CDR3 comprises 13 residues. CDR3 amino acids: CASSYRGRTEAFF. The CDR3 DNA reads TGTGCCAGCAGTTACCGGGGGAGGACTGAAGCTTTCTTT.

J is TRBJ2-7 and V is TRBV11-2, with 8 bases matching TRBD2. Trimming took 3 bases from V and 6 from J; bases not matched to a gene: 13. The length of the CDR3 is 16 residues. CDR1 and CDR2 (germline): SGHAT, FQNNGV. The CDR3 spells CASSFFFSGGVSEQYF. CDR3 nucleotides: TGTGCCAGCAGCTTTTTCTTTTCGGGGGGGGTCTCCGAGCAGTACTTC.

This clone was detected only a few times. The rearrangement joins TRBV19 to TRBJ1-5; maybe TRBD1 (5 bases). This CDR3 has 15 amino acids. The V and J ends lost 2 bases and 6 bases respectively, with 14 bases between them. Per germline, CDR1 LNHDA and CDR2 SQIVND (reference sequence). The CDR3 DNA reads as TGTGCCAGTAGTATATCAGGGCGGGGAGGTCAGCCCCAGCATTTT. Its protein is CASSISGRGGQPQHF.